The 27 T cell receptor beta chains in this list originate from one sample, sequenced in a study of cytomegalovirus exposure and HLA in healthy donors. Only in-frame clones appear in the TCRdb table, and some are missing; sequencing was by immunoSEQ multiplex PCR. The sample lists about 65,000 clones; 92% were seen once. What was sequenced was PBMCs. The receptors derive from a woman between 18 and 29 years old in good health and CMV-seronegative.

V usage is TRBV13 and J usage is TRBJ2-7; D is possibly TRBD1 (6 bases). The length of the CDR3 is 14 residues. CDR1 and CDR2 from the germline V gene are PRHDT and FYEKMQ (reference sequence). The V and J ends lost 5 bases and 2 bases respectively, with 13 bases between them. In DNA form, the CDR3 reads TGTGCCAGCAGCGACACGACAGGCGCCTACGAGCAGTACTTC. Encoded protein: CASSDTTGAYEQYF.

The chain employs TRBV5-1 and TRBJ2-1; 12 positions match TRBD2. The V gene's germline CDR1 is SGHRS and CDR2 YFSETQ. V was pared by 2 bases and J by 9 bases, with 15 bases of the junction left unmatched. The CDR3 has 18 residues. CDR3 region: CASSFPSGGVVLISEQFF. The CDR3 region has the DNA TGCGCCAGCAGCTTCCCTAGCGGGGGGGTAGTTTTGATAAGTGAGCAGTTCTTC.

This chain uses TRBV18 with TRBJ2-7; possibly TRBD2 for D (5 bases). Trimming cost V 3 bases and J 9 bases, with 15 bases left between them. Germline loops: CDR1 KGHSH, CDR2 LQKENI. CDR3 length: 13 amino acids. Here the CDR3 DNA reads TGTGCCAGCTCACCTTCCGATACTCGGGGGCAGTACTTC. It is translated as CASSPSDTRGQYF. Together with reference TRBV18 and TRBJ2-7, the CDR3 gives the full variable domain: NAGVMQNPRHLVRRRGQEARLRCSPMKGHSHVYWYRQLPEEGLKFMVYLQKENIIDESGMPKERFSAEFPKEGPSILRIQQVVRGDSAAYFCASSPSDTRGQYFGPGTRLTVT.

The rearrangement links TRBV19 to TRBJ1-1, with a possible D match to TRBD1 (6 bases). The CDR3 extends over 15 amino acids. Trimming took 5 bases from V and 5 from J, leaving 18 bases between them. CDR1 LNHDA and CDR2 SQIVND come from the germline V gene (reference sequence). CDR3 loop: CASSRELQGRTEAFF. CDR3 coding DNA: TGTGCCAGTAGTCGAGAATTACAGGGTCGGACTGAAGCTTTCTTT.

This clone was detected once. The genes are TRBV11-2 and TRBJ1-2, with D unclear. V dropped 3 bases and J dropped 2 bases, with 4 bases sitting between them. This CDR3 is 12 amino acids long. Germline-derived CDR1 and CDR2 are SGHAT and FQNNGV. The CDR3 bases are TGTGCCAGCAGCTTGAGAAACTATGGCTACACCTTC. The encoded protein is CASSLRNYGYTF.

This clone was observed a single time. The chain has TRBV9 and TRBJ2-3; 12 bases agree with TRBD2. Trimming at V came to 3 bases and at J to 2 bases, leaving 4 bases not matched to a gene. Germline CDR1 is SGDLS and CDR2 is YYNGEE. The CDR3 totals 16 residues. The CDR3 DNA follows: TGTGCCAGCAGCGAAGGACTAGCGGGGATCACAGATACGCAGTATTTT. This encodes CASSEGLAGITDTQYF.

The rearrangement links TRBV7-9 to TRBJ1-6, with D unresolved. This CDR3 is built from 15 residues. CDR1 and CDR2 (germline): SEHNR, FQNEAQ (reference sequence). V dropped 5 bases and J dropped 2 bases, with 10 bases sitting between them. This CDR3 reads CASSPDITYNSPLHF. As DNA, the CDR3 is TGTGCCAGCAGCCCCGACATAACCTATAATTCACCCCTCCACTTT.

The sample holds one count of this clone. V is TRBV4-1 and J is TRBJ2-5; TRBD1 matches 7 bases. This CDR3 has 14 amino acids. Germline trimming cut 3 bases from V and 5 bases from J; bases unmatched to any gene: 6. CDR1 MGHRA and CDR2 YSYEKL come from the germline V gene. The CDR3 coding sequence is TGCGCCAGCAGCCAGCGCCAGGGGGTCGAGACCCAGTACTTC. It yields the protein CASSQRQGVETQYF.

This chain links TRBV28 with TRBJ2-3; 8 bases agree with TRBD2. The J segment lost 6 bases and the V segment lost 6 bases, leaving 11 bases of the junction unmatched. The germline CDR1 and CDR2 sequences are MDHEN and SYDVKM. This CDR3 is built from 15 residues. The CDR3 region has the DNA TGTGCCAGCAGCTTTCAGCGGGGGCCGGGGGATACGCAGTATTTT. Amino acids: CASSFQRGPGDTQYF.

The chain employs TRBV7-9 and TRBJ1-2; perhaps TRBD1 as D (6 bases). V was cut by 5 bases and J by 0 bases, with 13 bases left in between. The CDR3 extends over 15 amino acids. Germline V CDR1 and CDR2: SEHNR, FQNEAQ (reference sequence). CDR3 DNA: TGTGCCAGCAGCCTAGGGACAATAGCTAACTATGGCTACACCTTC. Amino acid sequence: CASSLGTIANYGYTF. Full variable domain (remainder filled in from reference TRBV7-9 and TRBJ1-2): DTGVSQNPRHKITKRGQNVTFRCDPISEHNRLYWYRQTLGQGPEFLTYFQNEAQLEKSRLLSDRFSAERPKGSFSTLEIQRTEQGDSAMYLCASSLGTIANYGYTFGSGTRLTVV.

The V call is TRBV27, the J call TRBJ2-1; 9 positions agree with TRBD1. CDR3 length equals 15 residues. J was trimmed by 7 bases and V by 2 bases; bases with no gene match: 6. CDR1 and CDR2 from the germline V gene are MNHEY and SMNVEV (reference sequence). The CDR3 is CASSLGGTGNNEQFF. The CDR3 nucleotides read TGTGCCAGCAGTTTAGGGGGGACAGGGAATAATGAGCAGTTCTTC.

This chain connects TRBV29-1 to TRBJ2-1; D perhaps matches TRBD1 (5 bases). The CDR3 runs 12 residues. CDR1 SQVTM and CDR2 ANQGSEA come from the germline V gene. Trimming shortened V by 3 bases and J by 3 bases, and 6 bases separated the two germline ends. The CDR3 reads CSVETDYNEQFF. In DNA, the CDR3 is TGCAGCGTTGAGACAGACTACAATGAGCAGTTCTTC.

The chain recombines TRBV12-5 with TRBJ2-7; 8 nucleotides agree with TRBD2. Germline V lookup: CDR1 LGHNT, CDR2 FRNRAP. V lost 0 bases and J lost 0; bases outside the gene matches: 7. The CDR3 is 17 amino acids. The CDR3 nucleotides read TGTGCTAGTGGTTTGGTACTGGGTGCGGGGGGCTCCTACGAGCAGTACTTC. Translated, it gives CASGLVLGAGGSYEQYF.

CDR3 DNA: TGTGCCAGCAGCTTAGTTGGGGAGGACTACGAGCAGTACTTC. Encoded protein: CASSLVGEDYEQYF. The rearrangement uses TRBV11-2 and TRBJ2-7; D might be TRBD2 (6 bases). With 1 base removed from V and 3 bases from J, the gap between germline ends came to 10 bases. In germline, CDR1 is SGHAT, CDR2 FQNNGV. This CDR3 comprises 14 residues.

The chain couples TRBV11-1 to TRBJ1-2; D perhaps matches TRBD1 (5 bases). Per the germline V gene, CDR1 is SGHAT and CDR2 is FQDESV (reference sequence). V lost 6 bases and J 4 bases, leaving 12 bases between the germline ends. This CDR3 spans 13 amino acids. CDR3 region: CASSSRDSYGYTF. For the CDR3, the DNA is TGTGCCAGCAGTAGCCGGGACTCCTATGGCTACACCTTC.

The chain carries TRBV6-1 and TRBJ2-1, with D tentatively TRBD2 (5 bases). V lost 6 bases and J 9 bases, leaving 21 bases between the germline ends. Germline V gene lookup returns CDR1 MNHNS and CDR2 SASEGT. The length of the CDR3 is 15 residues. CDR3 in amino acids: CASRDRGLSGSEQFF. DNA of the CDR3: TGTGCCAGCAGGGACCGGGGTCTCTCGGGAAGTGAGCAGTTCTTC.

This clone was found a few times. The chain couples TRBV2 to TRBJ2-5; no firm D call. Trimming pared 7 bases from V and 3 bases from J, leaving 12 bases between. CDR1 and CDR2 from the germline V gene are SNHLY and FYNNEI. The CDR3 is made up of 13 amino acids. The CDR3 region is CASNRRREETQYF. CDR3 DNA sequence: TGTGCCAGCAACCGGCGGCGTGAAGAGACCCAGTACTTC. Filled out from reference TRBV2 and TRBJ2-5, the complete variable domain reads EPEVTQTPSHQVTQMGQEVILRCVPISNHLYFYWYRQILGQKVEFLVSFYNNEISEKSEIFDDQFSVERPDGSNFTLKIRSTKLEDSAMYFCASNRRREETQYFGPGTRLLVL.

The chain recombines TRBV5-8 with TRBJ2-1, with D perhaps TRBD2 (6 bases). V dropped 4 bases and J dropped 3 bases, with 8 bases sitting between them. CDR1 is SGHTS and CDR2 is YDEGEE in the germline V gene. The CDR3 sequence is 13 residues long. DNA of the CDR3: TGTGCCAGCAGCGAGGGACTCTACAATGAGCAGTTCTTC. Encoded protein: CASSEGLYNEQFF. The complete variable domain, with remaining parts taken from reference TRBV5-8 and TRBJ2-1, reads EAGVTQSPTHLIKTRGQQATLRCSPISGHTSVYWYQQALGLGLQFLLWYDEGEERNRGNFPPRFSGRQFPNYSSELNVNALELEDSALYLCASSEGLYNEQFFGPGTRLTVL.

V gene TRBV7-9 combines with J gene TRBJ1-2; a weak D match, TRBD1 (5 bases). The V end was cut by 4 bases, the J end by 5 bases, with 11 bases between. The CDR3 is 13 amino acids. Per germline, CDR1 SEHNR and CDR2 FQNEAQ (reference sequence). CDR3 in amino acids: CASSSTPGYGYTF. The CDR3, as DNA: TGTGCCAGCAGCTCAACCCCAGGGTATGGCTACACCTTC.

The chain links TRBV5-1 to TRBJ2-1, with 8 bases aligning to TRBD2. Germline lookup yields CDR1 SGHRS and CDR2 YFSETQ. The trim removed 5 bases at V and 9 bases at J, leaving 7 bases unmatched. CDR3 size: 13 residues. Here the CDR3 DNA reads TGCGCCAGCAGGCGCGGGGGGCAGGGTGAGCAGTTCTTC. Residues: CASRRGGQGEQFF.

The genes are TRBV27 and TRBJ2-7; D is undetermined. The V end was cut by 0 bases, the J end by 3 bases, with 9 bases between. CDR3 size: 14 residues. CDR1 is MNHEY, CDR2 SMNVEV, per germline (reference sequence). The CDR3: CASSLSAGNYEQYF. In DNA form, the CDR3 reads TGTGCCAGCAGTTTATCGGCAGGAAACTACGAGCAGTACTTC.

Remarks on this clone: One junction end does not reproduce the germline sequence, and a read error may be involved. This sequence joins TRBV19 and TRBJ2-4; 8 bases fit TRBD2. CDR1 and CDR2 (germline): LNHDA, SQIVND (reference sequence). The CDR3 is 15 amino acids. CDR3 sequence reads: CASRSRGGPARLVVF. The CDR3 coding sequence is TGTGCCAGTAGGTCCCGCGGGGGGCCTGCCCGGTTAGTGGTCTTC.

The genes are TRBV4-1 and TRBJ1-2; unclear D gene. This CDR3 is built from 18 residues. Trimming shortened V by 0 bases and J by 3 bases, and 20 bases separated the two germline ends. Looked up from germline, CDR1 is MGHRA and CDR2 is YSYEKL. The CDR3 nucleotides read TGCGCCAGCAGCCAAGATAGTGAGACGGGAACGCTCCACTATGGCTACACCTTC. Protein: CASSQDSETGTLHYGYTF.

The CDR3 coding sequence is TGTGCCAGCAGTTACGGCGCTAGCGGGAGGGAGACCCAGTACTTC. The encoded protein is CASSYGASGRETQYF. The chain joins TRBV6-6 to TRBJ2-5; 11 bases line up with TRBD2. From germline, CDR1 is MNHNY and CDR2 SVGAGI (reference sequence). The CDR3 length is 15 residues. The J segment lost 5 bases and the V segment lost 2 bases, leaving 4 bases of the junction unmatched.

The chain recombines TRBV29-1 with TRBJ2-5; D is ambiguous. CDR3 length: 13 residues. CDR1 and CDR2 (germline): SQVTM, ANQGSEA. The V and J ends lost 1 base and 4 bases respectively, with 10 bases between them. The CDR3: CSVEADAGETQYF. The CDR3 DNA follows: TGCAGCGTTGAAGCAGATGCTGGAGAGACCCAGTACTTC.

The rearrangement joins TRBV11-3 to TRBJ2-7, with TRBD1 as a possible D gene (6 bases). The CDR3 is made up of 17 amino acids. V lost 0 bases, J lost 3 bases, and 18 bases lay in between. CDR1 and CDR2 from the germline V gene are SGHNT and YENEEA. For the CDR3, the DNA is TGTGCCAGCAGCTTAGAAAGTGTAGGACAGAGGTACTACGAGCAGTACTTC. Translation gives CASSLESVGQRYYEQYF.

At least ten counts were recorded for this clone. The CDR3 spells CASSLETAMNTEAFF. CDR3 DNA sequence: TGCGCCAGCAGCTTGGAGACAGCGATGAACACTGAAGCTTTCTTT. The chain uses TRBV5-1 and TRBJ1-1, with TRBD1 as a possible D gene (5 bases). V lost 0 bases and J lost 0, with 9 bases in between. Germline lookup yields CDR1 SGHRS and CDR2 YFSETQ. The length of the CDR3 is 15 residues.